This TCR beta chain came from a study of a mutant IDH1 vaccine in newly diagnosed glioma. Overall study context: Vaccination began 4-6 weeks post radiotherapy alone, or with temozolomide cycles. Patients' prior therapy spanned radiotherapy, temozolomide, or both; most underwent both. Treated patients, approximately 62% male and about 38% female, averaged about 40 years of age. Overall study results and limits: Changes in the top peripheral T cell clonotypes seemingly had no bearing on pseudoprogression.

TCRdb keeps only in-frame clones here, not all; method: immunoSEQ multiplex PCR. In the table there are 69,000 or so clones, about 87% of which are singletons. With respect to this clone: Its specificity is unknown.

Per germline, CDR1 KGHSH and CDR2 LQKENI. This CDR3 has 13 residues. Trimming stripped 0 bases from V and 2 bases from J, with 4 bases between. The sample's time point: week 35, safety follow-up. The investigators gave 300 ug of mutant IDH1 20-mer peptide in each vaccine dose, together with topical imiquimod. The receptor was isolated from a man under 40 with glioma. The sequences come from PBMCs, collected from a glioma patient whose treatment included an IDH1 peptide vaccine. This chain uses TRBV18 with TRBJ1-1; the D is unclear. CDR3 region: CASSPPVNTEAFF. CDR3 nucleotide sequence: TGTGCCAGCTCACCACCGGTTAACACTGAAGCTTTCTTT.